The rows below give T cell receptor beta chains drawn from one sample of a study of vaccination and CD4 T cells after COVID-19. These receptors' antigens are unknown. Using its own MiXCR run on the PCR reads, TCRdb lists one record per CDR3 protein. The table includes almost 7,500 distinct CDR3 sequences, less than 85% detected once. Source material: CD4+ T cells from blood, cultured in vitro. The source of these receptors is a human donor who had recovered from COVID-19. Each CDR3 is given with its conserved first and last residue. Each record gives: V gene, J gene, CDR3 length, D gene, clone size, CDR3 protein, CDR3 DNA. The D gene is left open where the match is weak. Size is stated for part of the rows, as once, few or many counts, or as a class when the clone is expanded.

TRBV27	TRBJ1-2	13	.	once	CASSSRAFYGYTF	TGTGCCAGCAGCTCCCGGGCATTCTATGGCTACACCTTC
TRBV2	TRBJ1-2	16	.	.	CASSPRGRGSTYGYTF	TGTGCCAGCAGCCCTAGGGGCAGGGGATCCACCTATGGCTACACCTTC
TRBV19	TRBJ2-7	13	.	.	CASSAGGFYEQYF	TGTGCCAGTAGTGCTGGAGGGTTCTACGAGCAGTACTTC
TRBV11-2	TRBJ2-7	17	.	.	CASSPRRRSISPYEQYF	TGTGCCAGCAGCCCCCGTCGCAGGTCGATTTCGCCCTACGAGCAGTACTTC
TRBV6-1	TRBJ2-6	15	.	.	CASIRHGSGANVLTF	TGTGCCAGCATTCGTCACGGCTCTGGGGCCAACGTCCTGACTTTC
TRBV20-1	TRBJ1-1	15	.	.	CSARDPGGGDTEAFF	TGCAGTGCTAGAGATCCCGGGGGCGGCGACACTGAAGCTTTCTTT
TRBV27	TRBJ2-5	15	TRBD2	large	CASSPRTSGRETQYF	TGTGCCAGCAGTCCGCGGACTAGCGGGAGAGAGACCCAGTACTTC
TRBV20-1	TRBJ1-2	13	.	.	CSAEGGVLRGYTF	TGCAGTGCCGAGGGAGGAGTTTTGCGTGGCTACACCTTC
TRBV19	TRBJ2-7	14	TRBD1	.	CASSIDPDRDEQYF	TGTGCCAGTAGTATAGATCCCGACAGGGACGAGCAGTACTTC
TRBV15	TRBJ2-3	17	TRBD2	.	CATSRDPLAGATDTQYF	TGTGCCACCAGCAGAGATCCACTAGCGGGAGCAACAGATACGCAGTATTTT
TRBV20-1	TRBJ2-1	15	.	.	CSASNPWGVNNEQFF	TGCAGTGCCAGTAACCCATGGGGGGTCAACAATGAGCAGTTCTTC
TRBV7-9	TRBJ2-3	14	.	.	CASSLDLGQNTQYF	TGTGCCAGCAGCTTAGATCTGGGCCAGAATACGCAGTATTTT
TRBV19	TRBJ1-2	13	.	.	CASRVLFSEGYTF	TGTGCCAGTAGAGTTCTCTTTTCCGAGGGCTACACCTTC
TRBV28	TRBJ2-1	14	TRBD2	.	CASSSSGGTNEQFF	TGTGCCAGCAGTTCATCGGGAGGAACCAATGAGCAGTTCTTC
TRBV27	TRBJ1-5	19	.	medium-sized	CASSLMGRAGVGINQPQHF	TGTGCCAGCAGTTTAATGGGAAGGGCGGGTGTGGGAATCAATCAGCCCCAGCATTTT
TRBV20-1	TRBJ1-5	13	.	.	CSARDLYYQPQHF	TGCAGTGCTAGAGATCTATATTATCAGCCCCAGCATTTT
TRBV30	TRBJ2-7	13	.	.	CAWRGLLSYEQYF	TGTGCCTGGAGGGGACTCCTCTCCTACGAGCAGTACTTC
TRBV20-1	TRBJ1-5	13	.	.	CSARRDSNQPQHF	TGCAGTGCTAGGAGGGATAGCAATCAGCCCCAGCATTTT
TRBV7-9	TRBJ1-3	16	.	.	CASSLAPGGSGNTIYF	TGTGCCAGCAGCCTGGCCCCCGGTGGCTCTGGAAACACCATATATTTT
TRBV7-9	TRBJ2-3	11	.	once	CASGQQDTQYF	TGTGCCAGCGGACAACAAGATACGCAGTATTTT
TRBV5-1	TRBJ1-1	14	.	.	CASTSRGGRGEAFF	TGCGCCAGCACCTCCAGAGGGGGGCGCGGTGAAGCTTTCTTT
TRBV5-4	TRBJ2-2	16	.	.	CASSSPSTRNTGELFF	TGTGCCAGCAGCTCCCCAAGCACTAGGAACACCGGGGAGCTGTTTTTT
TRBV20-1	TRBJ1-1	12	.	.	CSAVRTGAEAFF	TGCAGTGCTGTACGGACGGGTGCTGAAGCTTTCTTT
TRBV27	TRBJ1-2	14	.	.	CASSLRQPFYGYTF	TGTGCCAGCAGTTTGAGGCAGCCCTTCTATGGCTACACCTTC
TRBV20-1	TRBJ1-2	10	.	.	CSAVRWGYTF	TGCAGTGCGGTACGGTGGGGCTACACCTTC
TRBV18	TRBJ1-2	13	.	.	CASSHLDSLGYTF	TGTGCCAGCTCGCACCTGGACAGTCTTGGCTACACCTTC
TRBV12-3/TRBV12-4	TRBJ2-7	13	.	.	CASSLGRLYEQYF	TGTGCCAGCAGTTTAGGACGGTTATACGAGCAGTACTTC
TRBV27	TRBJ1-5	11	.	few	CASHPNQPQHF	TGTGCCAGTCACCCTAATCAGCCCCAGCATTTT
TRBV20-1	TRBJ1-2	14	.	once	CSTALWGTNYGYTF	TGCAGTACTGCCCTTTGGGGCACTAACTATGGCTACACCTTC
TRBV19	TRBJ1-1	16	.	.	CASSIRGSGVGTEAFF	TGTGCCAGTAGTATACGGGGTTCTGGTGTAGGGACTGAAGCTTTCTTT
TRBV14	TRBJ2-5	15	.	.	CASSSALPLGETQYF	TGTGCCAGCAGTTCCGCTCTACCCTTGGGGGAGACCCAGTACTTC
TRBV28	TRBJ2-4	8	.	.	CASSLKYF	TGTGCCAGCAGTTTAAAGTACTTC
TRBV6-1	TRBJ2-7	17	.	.	CASSNTIGSGSTYEQYF	TGTGCCAGCAGTAATACAATAGGGTCCGGGAGCACCTACGAGCAGTACTTC
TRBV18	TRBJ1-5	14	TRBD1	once	CASSPGQGHQPQHF	TGTGCCAGCTCACCAGGACAGGGGCATCAGCCCCAGCATTTT
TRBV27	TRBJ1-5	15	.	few	CASSPRNRYNQPQHF	TGTGCCAGCAGTCCCAGAAACAGATACAATCAGCCCCAGCATTTT
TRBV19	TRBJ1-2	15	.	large	CASSIGIDRPYGYTF	TGTGCCAGTAGTATAGGAATCGACAGGCCTTACGGCTACACCTTC
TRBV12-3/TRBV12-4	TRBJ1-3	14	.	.	CASTQPGAGNTIYF	TGTGCCAGCACCCAACCCGGGGCTGGAAACACCATATATTTT
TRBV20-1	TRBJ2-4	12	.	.	CSARGSGNIQYF	TGCAGTGCTAGAGGTAGCGGAAACATTCAGTACTTC
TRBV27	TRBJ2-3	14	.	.	CASSLTTPWDTQYF	TGTGCCAGCAGTCTGACGACTCCGTGGGATACGCAGTATTTT
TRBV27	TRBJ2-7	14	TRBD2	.	CASSKREIAYEQYF	TGTGCCAGCAGCAAGCGGGAGATAGCCTACGAGCAGTACTTC
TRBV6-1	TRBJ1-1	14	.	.	CASSNRVGGAEAFF	TGTGCCAGCAGTAACAGGGTGGGGGGGGCTGAAGCTTTCTTT
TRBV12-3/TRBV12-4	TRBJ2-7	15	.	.	CASSRLGGPSAEQYF	TGTGCCAGCAGTAGGCTCGGGGGGCCCTCCGCCGAGCAGTACTTC
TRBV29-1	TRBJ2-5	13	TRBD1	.	CSVRRQGQETQYF	TGCAGCGTTCGAAGACAGGGACAAGAGACCCAGTACTTC
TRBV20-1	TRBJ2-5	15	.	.	CSASFPSEQGETQYF	TGCAGTGCTAGTTTCCCTAGCGAACAGGGGGAGACCCAGTACTTC
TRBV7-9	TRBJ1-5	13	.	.	CASSGGGNQPQHF	TGTGCCAGCAGCGGGGGGGGAAATCAGCCCCAGCATTTT
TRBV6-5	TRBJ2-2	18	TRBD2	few	CASSYSSSGRAGTGELFF	TGTGCCAGCAGTTACTCTTCTAGCGGGAGGGCCGGCACCGGGGAGCTGTTTTTT
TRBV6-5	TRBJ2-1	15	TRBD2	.	CASSYRREDHNEQFF	TGTGCCAGCAGTTACCGGCGGGAGGACCACAATGAGCAGTTCTTC
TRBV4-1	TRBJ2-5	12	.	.	CASSQVWETQYF	TGCGCCAGCAGCCAAGTATGGGAGACCCAGTACTTC